The present T cell receptor (beta chain) was sequenced within a study of CD8 T cells in Susac syndrome. V dropped 4 bases and J dropped 11; count of bases not matched to a gene: 7. The CDR3 consists of 12 residues. Per the germline V gene, CDR1 is SGHRS and CDR2 is YFSETQ. CD8+ and CD4+ blood T cells underwent TCR beta sequencing. The multiple sclerosis controls consisted of treatment-naive patients with relapsing-remitting disease, either stable or active. Both CD4+ and CD8+ T cells were negatively isolated, and TEMRA cells underwent FACS enrichment. With random hexamers, about 0.5 to 1 ug RNA was reverse transcribed. Across 54 Vbeta and 13 Jbeta, TCR beta CDR3 was amplified with immunoSEQ multiplex PCR. One entry per CDR3 protein results from TCRdb running MiXCR on the immunoSEQ multiplex PCR reads. The table lists around 160,000 distinct CDR3 sequences, roughly 94% of them singletons, with 0.085% to 0.095% in the top ten.

This TCR was sampled from a human donor with multiple sclerosis. Sequencing was performed on CD4+ T cells from PBMCs. The chain recombines TRBV5-1 with TRBJ1-1; 8 positions match TRBD1. The chain's CDR3 is CASSQDRGMAFF. In nucleotides, the CDR3 is TGCGCCAGCAGCCAAGACAGGGGAATGGCTTTCTTT.